The TCR beta chain under discussion was sequenced for a study of PD-1 blockade in mismatch repair-deficient tumors (dated by TCRdb to about 2017). Regarding the research as a whole: Between September 2013 and September 2016, the trial enrolled approximately 86 consecutive patients with 12 types of mismatch repair-deficient cancer, all of whom had received prior treatment and were progressing. Tumor-associated T cell clones were tracked in the peripheral blood of patients responding to PD-1 blockade by deep sequencing of TCR CDR3 regions.

Concerning this clone: The antigen this receptor binds is unknown. There are no base qualities to consult, and no much larger clone falls within one base.

On the study overall, not on this receptor specifically: Clonal expansion was elicited by three of seven peptides, and 142 unique blood TCRs were yielded, about seven of which were also found in tumor; all positive peptides were derived from frameshift mutations. Clones residing in the tumor, which were often undetectable in blood before treatment, expanded quickly after pembrolizumab and then contracted, generally before radiologic responses.

The V end loses 5 bases and the J end loses 5 bases, and a stretch of 16 bases separates them. The CDR3, cysteine through phenylalanine, is 15 amino acids long. The read is trimmed to its CDR3 DNA, 45 bases read in frame from base 1. From the germline V gene, CDR1 is SGHRS and CDR2 is YFSETQ. Libraries were constructed by the immunoSEQ multiplex PCR assay. From the authors' description of their analysis: A clone was classified as neoantigen-specific if the clone expanded significantly in response to the relevant peptide and did not expand significantly in response to any other peptide tested. The immuneACCESS repertoire file appears here via TCRdb, limited to in-frame rearrangements. These files lack a portion of the clones; in checked studies, under half of the deficit traces to unresolved V genes, and the cause of the others is not known. V, J and clone size are taken as reported in that table, and D and trimming were inferred from the DNA itself. The table for this sample lists approximately 9,300 clones; about 90% of them were counted only once. Roughly a tenth of the sample is in the top ten clones.

What the time point label conveys for this sample: roughly 10-day in vitro stimulation with candidate neoantigen peptide 3. For each enrolled patient, mismatch repair deficiency was established using either polymerase chain reaction or immunohistochemistry. Three patients who responded to pembrolizumab therapy underwent TCR sequencing. About 7 ELISpot-reactive candidate neoantigen peptides were each used in an approximately 11-day in vitro stimulation before TCR sequencing. A control culture with no peptide was handled in the same way and served as the baseline for calculating clone fold changes. The phase II trial prospectively tested pembrolizumab PD-1 blockade in advanced mismatch repair-deficient cancers regardless of tissue of origin.

Recombination joined TRBV5-1 with TRBJ2-2; the D gene is perhaps TRBD1, from 6 matching bases. The source of this sequence is an adult with mismatch repair-deficient cancer. The source was cells cultured in vitro, collected from a patient treated with pembrolizumab. The sequence in DNA is TGCGCCAGCAGTTATGATACAGGGATAACCGGGGAGCTGTTTTTT. It is translated as CASSYDTGITGELFF.